The present TCR beta chain was sequenced within a study of T cells in Graves' hyperthyroidism and ophthalmopathy. Amplified TCR beta CDR3 regions came from RNA transcripts. Carried out on the TCR CDR3, a first-round RT-PCR used the HTBI primer set. TCRdb itself ran the multiplex PCR reads through MiXCR, one entry per CDR3 protein. The sample yields some 370,000 distinct CDR3 sequences, 11% to 15% seen once. Every diagnosis used clinical symptoms, serum thyroxine and TRAb, thyroid ultrasound and orbital computed tomography. The PBMCs studied were ones that came from 10 ml fresh peripheral blood. This clonotype has a count of ten or more. Its antigen remains unknown. Study observations and caveats: Separating ophthalmopathy from stable hyperthyroidism was achieved by a 13 V-J model. For ophthalmopathy, model prediction preceded onset by a median roughly 5.9 months.

The TCR originated in a man between 50 and 59 years old with Graves' ophthalmopathy. Sequencing input: blood.

CDR3 DNA: TGCGCCAGCAGCCAAATGACAGGGTGGGAGCAGTACTTC. Translated: CASSQMTGWEQYF. The V gene is TRBV4-1, the J gene TRBJ2-7, with TRBD1 identical over 7 bases. Trimming at V came to 2 bases and at J to 7 bases, leaving 5 bases not matched to a gene. This CDR3 spans 13 amino acids. Germline V CDR1 and CDR2: MGHRA, YSYEKL.